The 17 T cell receptor beta chains presented below share a single source sample, sequenced in a study of T cells after posttransplantation cyclophosphamide. Libraries were prepared by immunoSEQ multiplex PCR; TCRdb keeps only in-frame clonotypes and omits some of them. Among 21,000 or so clones listed, roughly 98% were seen once. Sequenced: naive CD8+ T cells sorted from PBMCs. Receptor source: a man aged 35-49 years in good health, CMV-negative, and a related stem cell transplant donor.

The gene calls are TRBV6-6 and TRBJ1-2; D might be TRBD1 (6 bases). Germline assignment: CDR1 MNHNY and CDR2 SVGAGI (reference sequence). Trimming pared 6 bases from V and 4 bases from J, leaving 15 bases between. The CDR3 consists of 14 residues. The CDR3 nucleotides read TGTGCCAGCAGGTCCGCAGGGGTTGGCTATGGCTACACCTTC. This encodes CASRSAGVGYGYTF.

The genes are TRBV11-3 and TRBJ2-2, with TRBD2 matching over 11 bases. From germline, CDR1 is SGHNT and CDR2 YENEEA. The CDR3 totals 15 residues. V was clipped by 2 bases and J by 6 bases; unmatched bases: 2. The CDR3 DNA is TGTGCCAGCAGCTTACTAGCGGGAGGATCCGGGGAGCTGTTTTTT. This encodes CASSLLAGGSGELFF.

The rearrangement uses TRBV14 and TRBJ2-7, with TRBD1 matching over 8 bases. The CDR3 loop spans 14 amino acids. The germline CDR1 and CDR2 sequences are SGHDN and FVKESK. V shed 4 bases, J shed 4 bases, and the junction held 6 bases outside the gene matches. The CDR3 protein is CASSPITGGYEQYF. Written as DNA, the CDR3 is TGTGCCAGCAGCCCCATTACAGGGGGATACGAGCAGTACTTC.

The genes are TRBV27 and TRBJ2-3; possibly TRBD2 for D (5 bases). Deletions cut 4 bases from V and 1 base from J, with 9 bases between. The CDR3 runs to 14 residues. In germline, CDR1 is MNHEY, CDR2 SMNVEV (reference sequence). The CDR3 loop is CASSSGIGTDTQYF. Written as DNA, the CDR3 is TGTGCCAGCAGTTCGGGGATTGGCACAGATACGCAGTATTTT.

This clone was seen just once. The V call is TRBV25-1, the J call TRBJ2-7; a weak D match, TRBD1 (5 bases). The CDR3 covers 12 residues. Germline CDR1 is MGHDK and CDR2 is SYGVNS. The ends were cut back, 4 bases at V and 6 bases at J, with 10 bases in the middle. CDR3 sequence: CASSGQSGEQYF. In DNA, the CDR3 is TGTGCCAGCAGTGGACAGTCTGGCGAGCAGTACTTC.

In nucleotides, the CDR3 is TGTGCCAGCAGCTCCACTAGCGGGGGCTACAATGAGCAGTTCTTC. Protein sequence: CASSSTSGGYNEQFF. The chain is built from TRBV11-3 and TRBJ2-1; 11 bases agree with TRBD2. The germline V gene has CDR1 SGHNT and CDR2 YENEEA. J gave up 3 bases and V 4 bases, and 2 bases lay outside the gene matches. The CDR3 extends over 15 amino acids.

This chain connects TRBV6-1 to TRBJ2-3, with D possibly matching TRBD1 (5 bases). Between the trimmed V and J ends, which lost 6 bases and 4 bases, there was a span of 14 bases. The CDR3 extends over 14 amino acids. The V gene's germline CDR1 is MNHNS and CDR2 SASEGT. The CDR3 sequence is CASSETVGADTQYF. In nucleotides, the CDR3 is TGTGCCAGCAGCGAGACAGTAGGCGCAGATACGCAGTATTTT.

The V gene is TRBV6-1, the J gene TRBJ1-5; D is uncertain. This CDR3 has 14 residues. The V and J ends lost 2 bases and 5 bases respectively, with 10 bases between them. Germline loops: CDR1 MNHNS, CDR2 SASEGT. The CDR3 region has the DNA TGTGCCAGCAGTGAATTCAGGTCCGATCAGCCCCAGCATTTT. This codes for CASSEFRSDQPQHF.

The chain employs TRBV23-1 and TRBJ2-1; 8 positions agree with TRBD2. TRBV23-1 is annotated as an ORF whose role is uncertain. V was clipped by 5 bases and J by 7 bases; unmatched bases: 13. The CDR3 runs 16 residues. The CDR3 bases are TGCGCCAGCAGTTCCCGAGGAGAGCGGGAGACGAATGAGCAGTTCTTC. It is translated as CASSSRGERETNEQFF.

The CDR3 protein is CASSLGAAPSQYF. Written as DNA, the CDR3 is TGTGCCAGCAGCTTGGGGGCTGCCCCCTCGCAGTATTTT. The chain joins TRBV7-8 to TRBJ2-3, with D perhaps matching TRBD1 (6 bases). This CDR3 is built from 13 residues. Germline values: CDR1 SGHVS, CDR2 FQNEAQ. V was trimmed by 3 bases and J by 10 bases, leaving 14 bases between them.

V gene TRBV10-3 combines with J gene TRBJ2-7, with a weak D call TRBD1 (5 bases). Trimming pared 3 bases from V and 0 bases from J, leaving 6 bases between. Germline assignment: CDR1 ENHRY and CDR2 SYGVKD. The CDR3 consists of 13 residues. The CDR3 sequence: CAISERGSYEQYF. CDR3 DNA sequence: TGTGCCATCAGTGAAAGGGGCTCCTACGAGCAGTACTTC.

The chain joins TRBV29-1 to TRBJ2-3, with TRBD1 as a possible D gene (6 bases). This CDR3 contains 12 residues. CDR1 and CDR2 (germline): SQVTM, ANQGSEA. The V end was cut by 4 bases, the J end by 6 bases, with 11 bases between. CDR3 residues: CSVVQGEDTQYF. DNA of the CDR3: TGCAGCGTTGTACAGGGTGAGGATACGCAGTATTTT.

This clone was counted once. The chain's CDR3 is CASSLGSVPGGNTIYF. The CDR3 region has the DNA TGTGCCAGCAGCTTGGGGTCGGTCCCGGGGGGAAACACCATATATTTT. The chain recombines TRBV5-6 with TRBJ1-3; D gene ambiguous. CDR3 length: 16 residues. Per germline, CDR1 SGHDT and CDR2 YYEEEE. Trimming took off 0 bases at V and 4 bases at J, with 14 bases between the two ends.

The rearrangement uses TRBV7-6 and TRBJ2-3; D is ambiguous. The CDR3 is made up of 16 amino acids. V was pared by 5 bases and J by 1 base, with 16 bases between. Looked up from germline, CDR1 is SGHVS and CDR2 is FNYEAQ. The CDR3 bases are TGTGCCAGCAGCCCCGCTGCTTGGAGCGGCACAGATACGCAGTATTTT. It specifies CASSPAAWSGTDTQYF.

This chain links TRBV5-1 with TRBJ1-2; 8 nucleotides align to TRBD1. V gave up 0 bases and J gave up 0 bases; unmatched junction bases: 1. The CDR3 covers 15 residues. Germline CDR1 is SGHRS and CDR2 is YFSETQ. The DNA for the CDR3 is TGCGCCAGCAGCTTGGGGACAGGGACTAACTATGGCTACACCTTC. Residues: CASSLGTGTNYGYTF.

The V gene is TRBV4-1, the J gene TRBJ1-3, with 8 bases that match TRBD1. CDR3 length: 17 amino acids. V lost 1 base to trimming and J lost 2 bases; unmatched junction nucleotides: 7. The germline V gene encodes CDR1 MGHRA and CDR2 YSYEKL. CDR3 nucleotides: TGCGCCAGCAGCCAAGTTGGGTCACAGGGGGCTGGAAACACCATATATTTT. This codes for CASSQVGSQGAGNTIYF.

This clone showed up just once. This chain joins TRBV10-3 and TRBJ1-1; 10 bases line up with TRBD1. CDR3 size: 17 residues. Germline CDR1 is ENHRY and CDR2 is SYGVKD. The ends lost 2 bases at V and 1 base at J; junction bases unmatched: 7. CDR3 nucleotide sequence: TGTGCCATCAGTGAGCTTGACAGGGGGCTAAGGAACACTGAAGCTTTCTTT. It codes for CAISELDRGLRNTEAFF.